Following are 28 T cell receptor beta chains from one sample sequenced in a study of blood T cell repertoires in COVID-19. Clones were sequenced by immunoSEQ multiplex PCR, and TCRdb holds only the in-frame ones, with some missing. Of 250,000 or so clones in the sample, approximately 90% were seen once. Sequenced: PBMCs or T cells enriched from blood (not recorded which). The receptors come from a woman in her twenties or thirties with acute COVID-19.

The V call is TRBV7-9, the J call TRBJ1-2; the D gene is possibly TRBD1 (5 bases). Germline V gives CDR1 SEHNR, CDR2 FQNEAQ (reference sequence). V lost 2 bases to trimming and J lost 9 bases, with 19 bases between them. CDR3 length: 15 amino acids. The CDR3 sequence is CASSLTLLRDLSYTF. The CDR3 nucleotides read TGTGCCAGCAGCTTAACTCTACTCAGGGATCTAAGCTACACCTTC.

The chain links TRBV19 to TRBJ1-1; D is undetermined. This CDR3 is built from 11 residues. Per germline, CDR1 LNHDA and CDR2 SQIVND (reference sequence). The V gene lost 3 bases and the J gene lost 7 bases, with 6 bases spanning the gap. CDR3 nucleotide sequence: TGTGCCAGTAGTATGAGTGTTGAAGCTTTCTTT. The encoded protein is CASSMSVEAFF.

The chain uses TRBV3-1 (or the pseudogene TRBV3-2) and TRBJ1-2; TRBD1 might be the D (6 bases). Germline V gives CDR1 LGHDT, CDR2 YNNKEL (reference sequence). There are 13 residues in the CDR3. The CDR3 loop reads CAAGVSAANGYTF. In DNA form, the CDR3 reads TGTGCTGCAGGGGTTTCGGCGGCTAATGGCTACACCTTC.

This clone came up a few times. The chain combines TRBV5-1 with TRBJ2-2, with 7 bases matching TRBD2. Germline CDR1 SGHRS, CDR2 YFSETQ. The CDR3 extends over 16 amino acids. J gave up 7 bases and V 7 bases, and 16 bases lay outside the gene matches. The CDR3 DNA is TGCGCCAGCCAATATCTCCCCCGCGGGGGTAACGGGGAGCTGTTTTTT. It yields the protein CASQYLPRGGNGELFF. Full variable domain (remainder filled in from reference TRBV5-1 and TRBJ2-2): KAGVTQTPRYLIKTRGQQVTLSCSPISGHRSVSWYQQTPGQGLQFLFEYFSETQRNKGNFPGRFSGRQFSNSRSEMNVSTLELGDSALYLCASQYLPRGGNGELFFGEGSRLTVL.

The chain is built from TRBV6-2 or TRBV6-3 and TRBJ2-3; 8 nucleotides match TRBD1. Germline assignment: CDR1 MNHEY and CDR2 SVGEGT. This CDR3 has 17 residues. Unmatched junction bases numbered 14, after V lost 6 bases and J lost 3 bases. CDR3 amino acids: CASSRGFGQGRTDTQYF. In nucleotides, the CDR3 is TGTGCCAGCAGCCGAGGCTTTGGACAGGGCAGGACAGATACGCAGTATTTT.

For the CDR3, the DNA is TGTGCCAGCAGTGAACTAGCGGGGGCGAACACCGGGGAGCTGTTTTTT. Residues: CASSELAGANTGELFF. This rearrangement joins TRBV2 to TRBJ2-2; 10 bases are a match to TRBD2. Trimming took 2 bases from V and 0 from J; bases not matched to a gene: 0. The CDR3 contains 16 residues. CDR1 SNHLY and CDR2 FYNNEI come from the germline V gene.

This chain links TRBV5-1 with TRBJ2-2; D not resolved. The CDR3 extends over 13 amino acids. Germline CDR1 and CDR2: SGHRS and YFSETQ. V lost 4 bases, J lost 7 bases, and 11 bases lay in between. This chain's CDR3 is CASSETDGGELFF. CDR3 nucleotides: TGCGCCAGCAGCGAGACTGATGGCGGGGAGCTGTTTTTT.

The V call is TRBV3-1 (or the pseudogene TRBV3-2), the J call TRBJ2-2, with D maybe TRBD2 (6 bases). Germline V gene lookup returns CDR1 LGHDT and CDR2 YNNKEL (reference sequence). The CDR3 runs to 17 residues. The germline V and J ends were trimmed by 2 bases and 7 bases, with 20 bases remaining between them. Here the CDR3 DNA reads TGTGCCAGCAGCCAAAAACCCGGAACTAGCTGCAACGGGGAGCTGTTTTTT. It translates to CASSQKPGTSCNGELFF.

The chain is built from TRBV6-1 and TRBJ1-6, with 10 bases fitting TRBD1. Germline assignment: CDR1 MNHNS and CDR2 SASEGT. V trimming: 0 bases; J trimming: 5 bases; junction bases outside the gene matches: 7. CDR3 size: 18 residues. CDR3 DNA sequence: TGTGCCAGCAGTGAAGCGCCTCCGGGACAGGGGAATAATTCACCCCTCCACTTT. This gives the protein CASSEAPPGQGNNSPLHF.

This chain uses TRBV5-1 with TRBJ1-2; D possibly corresponds to TRBD1 (5 bases). CDR1 SGHRS and CDR2 YFSETQ come from the germline V gene. This CDR3 is built from 16 residues. V was pared by 4 bases and J by 8 bases, with 24 bases between. The CDR3 region is CASSPELRGATSGYTF. The CDR3 bases are TGCGCCAGCAGCCCGGAATTGAGAGGGGCGACTAGCGGCTACACCTTC.

The chain carries TRBV19 and TRBJ1-1; 7 bases map to TRBD1. Germline CDR1 and CDR2: LNHDA and SQIVND (reference sequence). The ends lost 3 bases at V and 1 base at J; junction bases unmatched: 8. The CDR3 has 16 amino acids. CDR3: CASSIRGQIPNTEAFF. The CDR3 DNA sequence: TGTGCCAGTAGTATTCGGGGACAGATCCCGAACACTGAAGCTTTCTTT.

The genes are TRBV5-6 and TRBJ1-1; TRBD1 aligns across 7 bases. The germline V gene encodes CDR1 SGHDT and CDR2 YYEEEE. Losses at the gene ends were 4 bases for V and 4 bases for J; bases not matched to a gene: 7. The CDR3 loop spans 14 amino acids. CDR3 sequence (DNA): TGTGCCAGCAGCATGCTGACAGGGAGCACTGAAGCTTTCTTT. It codes for CASSMLTGSTEAFF.

The chain carries TRBV6-5 and TRBJ2-3; TRBD2 matches 11 bases. Germline-derived CDR1 and CDR2 are MNHEY and SVGAGI. The CDR3 has 13 amino acids. After removal of 8 bases from V and 6 bases from J, the junction contained 4 bases not matched to a gene. The CDR3 is CASYSGGADTQYF. The CDR3, as DNA: TGTGCCAGCTATAGCGGGGGGGCGGATACGCAGTATTTT.

Worth noting for this clone: The same CDR3 arises from other DNA sequences in this sample as well. The genes are TRBV30 and TRBJ2-5; 9 bases line up with TRBD1. The CDR3 loop spans 13 amino acids. V trimming: 0 bases; J trimming: 5 bases; junction bases outside the gene matches: 1. CDR1 is GTSNPN, CDR2 SVGIG, per germline (reference sequence). DNA of the CDR3: TGTGCCTGGAGTGTACAGGGGGCGGAGACCCAGTACTTC. Encoded protein: CAWSVQGAETQYF. Combining the CDR3 with reference TRBV30 and TRBJ2-5 gives the whole variable domain SQTIHQWPATLVQPVGSPLSLECTVEGTSNPNLYWYRQAAGRGLQLLFYSVGIGQISSEVPQNLSASRPQDRQFILSSKKLLLSDSGFYLCAWSVQGAETQYFGPGTRLLVL.

The chain has TRBV5-1 and TRBJ1-2; 7 bases agree with TRBD1. Per the germline V gene, CDR1 is SGHRS and CDR2 is YFSETQ. Unmatched junction bases numbered 10, after V lost 4 bases and J lost 10 bases. CDR3 length equals 13 residues. CDR3 protein: CASSPPTGFVYTF. The CDR3 region has the DNA TGCGCCAGCAGCCCACCGACAGGGTTCGTCTACACCTTC.

This clone came up a few times. V gene TRBV27 combines with J gene TRBJ2-2, with D perhaps matching TRBD2 (6 bases). Germline assignment: CDR1 MNHEY and CDR2 SMNVEV (reference sequence). The length of the CDR3 is 17 residues. The V end lost 4 bases, the J end lost 6 bases, and 21 bases lay between the germline ends. CDR3 loop: CASSSRSDSGWAGELFF. The CDR3 nucleotides read TGTGCCAGCAGTTCCAGATCAGACAGCGGGTGGGCCGGGGAGCTGTTTTTT.

This sequence joins TRBV30 and TRBJ1-6; TRBD1 might be the D (5 bases). CDR3 length: 11 amino acids. Trimming removed 3 bases from V and 10 bases from J, with 7 bases in between. The germline V gene has CDR1 GTSNPN and CDR2 SVGIG (reference sequence). The CDR3 loop is CAWRSGSPLHF. The CDR3, as DNA: TGTGCCTGGAGATCAGGGTCACCCCTCCACTTT.

The genes are TRBV5-8 and TRBJ1-5; no firm D call. The CDR3 is 11 amino acids. V shed 4 bases and J shed 10 bases, with 9 bases lying between them. Germline-derived CDR1 and CDR2 are SGHTS and YDEGEE. This CDR3 reads CASSATLPQHF. CDR3 DNA: TGTGCCAGCAGCGCCACCCTACCCCAGCATTTT. Together with reference TRBV5-8 and TRBJ1-5, the CDR3 gives the full variable domain: EAGVTQSPTHLIKTRGQQATLRCSPISGHTSVYWYQQALGLGLQFLLWYDEGEERNRGNFPPRFSGRQFPNYSSELNVNALELEDSALYLCASSATLPQHFGDGTRLSIL.

The chain carries TRBV7-8 and TRBJ1-6, with a tentative D call TRBD1 (5 bases). V was cut by 3 bases and J by 8 bases, with 8 bases left in between. The germline V gene has CDR1 SGHVS and CDR2 FQNEAQ. The CDR3 is 13 residues long. In DNA form, the CDR3 reads TGTGCCAGCAGCTTCCAGGGATATTCACCCCTCCACTTT. It is translated as CASSFQGYSPLHF.

The chain has TRBV3-1 (or the pseudogene TRBV3-2) and TRBJ1-3; TRBD1 aligns across 7 bases. Per germline, CDR1 LGHDT and CDR2 YNNKEL (reference sequence). Losses at the gene ends were 4 bases for V and 3 bases for J; bases not matched to a gene: 3. This CDR3 is built from 14 residues. CDR3 nucleotide sequence: TGTGCCAGCAGCCTTCCAGGGGGTGGAAACACCATATATTTT. It yields the protein CASSLPGGGNTIYF.

CDR3 coding DNA: TGTGCCACATCAAACCCAGATTCACCCCTCCACTTT. Its protein product is CATSNPDSPLHF. This sequence joins TRBV14 and TRBJ1-6, with D uncertain. Trimming took off 10 bases at V and 8 bases at J, with 12 bases between the two ends. Germline loops: CDR1 SGHDN, CDR2 FVKESK. The CDR3 sequence is 12 residues long.

This chain uses TRBV4-3 with TRBJ2-7, with D tentatively TRBD2 (5 bases). The V end was cut by 0 bases, the J end by 3 bases, with 12 bases between. The CDR3 sequence is 15 residues long. The germline CDR1 and CDR2 sequences are LGHNA and YSLEER. The CDR3 sequence: CASSQDSGSGYEQYF. CDR3 sequence (DNA): TGCGCCAGCAGCCAAGATTCGGGGTCCGGCTACGAGCAGTACTTC.

A single count supports this clone. The V call is TRBV5-1, the J call TRBJ2-1, with D unresolved. The germline V and J ends were trimmed by 0 bases and 8 bases, with 12 bases remaining between them. CDR3 length: 14 residues. Germline assignment: CDR1 SGHRS and CDR2 YFSETQ. The CDR3 region is CASSLDQRGDEQFF. CDR3 coding DNA: TGCGCCAGCAGCTTGGACCAACGTGGAGATGAGCAGTTCTTC. Using reference TRBV5-1 and TRBJ2-1 for the parts outside the CDR3, the full variable domain is KAGVTQTPRYLIKTRGQQVTLSCSPISGHRSVSWYQQTPGQGLQFLFEYFSETQRNKGNFPGRFSGRQFSNSRSEMNVSTLELGDSALYLCASSLDQRGDEQFFGPGTRLTVL.

This chain connects TRBV5-4 to TRBJ1-3; D gene unclear. Between the trimmed V and J ends, which lost 4 bases and 3 bases, there was a span of 5 bases. CDR3 size: 12 residues. Germline loops: CDR1 SGHNT, CDR2 YYREEE (reference sequence). CDR3 bases: TGTGCCAGCAGCGAACATGGAAACACCATATATTTT. This translates into CASSEHGNTIYF.

The chain links TRBV19 to TRBJ2-7; D may be TRBD1 (6 bases). Looked up from germline, CDR1 is LNHDA and CDR2 is SQIVND (reference sequence). This CDR3 comprises 14 residues. V lost 3 bases and J 3 bases, leaving 12 bases between the germline ends. In DNA form, the CDR3 reads TGTGCCAGTAGTATTGGTTACAGGGTCTACGAGCAGTACTTC. It encodes CASSIGYRVYEQYF.

CDR3 sequence reads: CASSSLSGGPGNEQFF. The CDR3, as DNA: TGTGCCAGCAGCTCCCTAAGCGGGGGGCCTGGCAATGAGCAGTTCTTC. V is TRBV11-2 and J is TRBJ2-1; 9 bases are shared with TRBD2. V lost 4 bases and J lost 6; bases outside the gene matches: 10. The CDR3 totals 16 residues. CDR1 is SGHAT, CDR2 FQNNGV, per germline.

The rearrangement links TRBV19 to TRBJ2-6; 9 bases line up with TRBD1. After removal of 7 bases from V and 12 bases from J, the junction contained 7 bases not matched to a gene. Looked up from germline, CDR1 is LNHDA and CDR2 is SQIVND (reference sequence). The CDR3 loop spans 13 amino acids. CDR3 amino acids: CASMGPDRGVLTF. CDR3 nucleotide sequence: TGTGCCAGTATGGGTCCGGACAGGGGCGTCCTGACTTTC.

This rearrangement joins TRBV27 to TRBJ1-2, with 8 bases lining up with TRBD1. CDR1 and CDR2 (germline): MNHEY, SMNVEV (reference sequence). This CDR3 has 15 amino acids. V was pared by 3 bases and J by 10 bases, with 13 bases of the junction left unmatched. CDR3 DNA: TGTGCCAGCAGTTTGGCGATCCGGGACAGGAGCTCCTACACCTTC. Its translation: CASSLAIRDRSSYTF.